This TCR beta chain was retrieved from a study of cytomegalovirus exposure and HLA in healthy donors (dated by TCRdb to 2016 to 2017). Regarding the complete study: The roughly 670 repertoires of the first cohort and the 120 validation repertoires were produced on the same platform, according to a later analysis. The study was designed to test whether signatures of past pathogen exposure could be identified by cataloging public T cell receptors. Along with the roughly 710-subject first cohort, a separate validation cohort of over a hundred different subjects was used. To predict cytomegalovirus infection status, the study brought together high-throughput TCR immunosequencing, statistical association of individual TCRs with disease status, and machine learning. What the research found in general, with its limitations: In both the original and validation cohorts, the classifier was reported to diagnose cytomegalovirus status with high specificity and sensitivity. The study listed 164 TCR beta chains as associated with cytomegalovirus. Most TCR sequences were observed very rarely across donors, whereas some public TCRs were present in many individuals. In vitro tests confirmed that three of the cytomegalovirus-associated TCR beta chains recognize cytomegalovirus antigens. The authors suggested that the approach could potentially be generalized to other disease states and immunological phenotypes. Of the cluster scores, approximately 95% were above 0 in a later analysis, which found that TCRs clustered in the first cohort also tended to co-occur in the 120 validation repertoires. All 120 or so repertoires were used to score co-occurrence in the validation cohort in a later analysis, because that analysis had no HLA typing for the cohort.

As to this clone: The antigen it binds to is not known. The sample holds no much larger clone one base away, and base qualities are not on file.

The library was prepared using the immunoSEQ multiplex PCR assay. The authors' pipeline ran thus. A statistical classification framework was developed to diagnose cytomegalovirus status using the catalog of TCR beta chain sequences. TCRdb obtained this table from immuneACCESS and retained in-frame rearrangements with V and J assigned. These tables miss some clones; where compared with another copy, unresolved V genes account for less than half of the shortfall, and the remainder is unexplained. V and J calls and clone size are given by that table; D and trimming were obtained from the DNA. Within this sample are about 340,000 clones, with 80% to 90% of them counted one time only. The ten top clones hold roughly 0.8% of the sample. The germline V gene supplies CDR1 ENHRY and CDR2 SYGVKD. Germline trimming: 4 bases from V, 4 bases from J; junction bases outside gene matches: 4. CDR3 length: 16 amino acids, cysteine to phenylalanine. Only the CDR3 region is kept as DNA, spanning 48 bases read in frame from base 1.

Separate from the roughly 630-subject first cohort, the validation cohort of over 90 subjects was the group to which the donors belonged. The rearranged segments are TRBV10-3 and TRBJ2-2, with 12 central nucleotides matching TRBD1. The specimen was PBMCs. The receptor was derived from a woman between 18 and 30 years old in good health and CMV-seronegative. This receptor has the CDR3 CAISGGQGAGTGELFF. The DNA reads TGTGCCATCAGTGGGGGACAGGGGGCGGGCACCGGGGAGCTGTTTTTT.